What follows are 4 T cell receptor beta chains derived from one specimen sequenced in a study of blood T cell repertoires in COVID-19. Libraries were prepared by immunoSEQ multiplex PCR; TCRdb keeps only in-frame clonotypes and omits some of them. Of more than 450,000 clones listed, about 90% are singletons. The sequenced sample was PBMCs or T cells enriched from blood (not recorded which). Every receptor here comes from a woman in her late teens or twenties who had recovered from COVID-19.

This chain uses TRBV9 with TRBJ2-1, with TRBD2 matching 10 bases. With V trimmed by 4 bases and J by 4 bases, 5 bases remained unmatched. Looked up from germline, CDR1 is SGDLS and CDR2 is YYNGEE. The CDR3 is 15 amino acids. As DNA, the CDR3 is TGTGCCAGCAGCCCCAGCGGGGGGGATTACAATGAGCAGTTCTTC. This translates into CASSPSGGDYNEQFF.

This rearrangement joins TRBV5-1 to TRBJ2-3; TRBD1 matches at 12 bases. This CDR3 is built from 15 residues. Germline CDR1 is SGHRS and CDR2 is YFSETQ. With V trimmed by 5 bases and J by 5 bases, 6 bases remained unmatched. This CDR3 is CASSLGTGGLDTQYF. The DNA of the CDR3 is TGCGCCAGCAGTCTCGGGACAGGGGGCCTAGATACGCAGTATTTT.

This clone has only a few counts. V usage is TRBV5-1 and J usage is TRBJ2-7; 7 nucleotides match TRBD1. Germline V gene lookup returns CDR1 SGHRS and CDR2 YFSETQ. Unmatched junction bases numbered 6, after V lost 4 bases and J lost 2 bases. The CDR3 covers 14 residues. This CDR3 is CASSVRQGPYEQYF. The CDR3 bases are TGCGCCAGCAGCGTAAGACAGGGCCCCTACGAGCAGTACTTC.

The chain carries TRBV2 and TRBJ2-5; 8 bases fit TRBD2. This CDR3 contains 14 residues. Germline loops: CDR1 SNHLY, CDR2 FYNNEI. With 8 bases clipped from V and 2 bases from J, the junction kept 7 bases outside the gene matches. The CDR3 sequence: CASEAGVGQETQYF. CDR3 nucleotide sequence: TGTGCCAGCGAAGCGGGGGTAGGGCAAGAGACCCAGTACTTC.